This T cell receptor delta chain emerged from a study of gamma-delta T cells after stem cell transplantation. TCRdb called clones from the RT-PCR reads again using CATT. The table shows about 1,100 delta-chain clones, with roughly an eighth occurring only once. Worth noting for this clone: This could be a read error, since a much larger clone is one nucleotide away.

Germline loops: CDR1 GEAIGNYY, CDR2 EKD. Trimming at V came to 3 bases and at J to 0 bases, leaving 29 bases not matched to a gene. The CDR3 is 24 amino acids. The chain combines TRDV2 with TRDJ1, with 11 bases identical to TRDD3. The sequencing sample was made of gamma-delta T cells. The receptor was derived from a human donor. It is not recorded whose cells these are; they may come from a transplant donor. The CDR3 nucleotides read TGTGCCTGTGACCCCCTTCCTTCCTCTAGGCTGGGGGATACATCCCTTTTTTACACCGATAAACTCATCTTT. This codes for CACDPLPSSRLGDTSLFYTDKLIF.